This T cell receptor beta chain was documented in a study of naive and memory T cell subsets. Overall study results and limits: Naive repertoires, especially CD8, held a few larger clonotypes, possibly memory cells re-expressing CD45RA. Expression changes during T cell differentiation may affect RNA-based TCR counts. From naive to CM, EM and EMRA, diversity decreased and Gini increased.

This clonotype was picked up a small number of times. Its specificity is unknown. Separate alpha and beta amplification began at the second PCR step. The beta constant-region primer was an equimolar mix of two oligonucleotides covering TRBC1 and TRBC2. Nested alpha and beta constant-region primers with the SP2 primer drove four PCR rounds on ligated cDNA. Ligation attached a single-stranded oligonucleotide with a 12-nucleotide UMI and the SP2 primer to the cDNA 3' end. MiXCR, run by TCRdb on the UMI-ligation and nested PCR reads, gives a single entry per CDR3 protein. Among some 82,000 distinct CDR3 sequences listed, approximately 10% were seen once. Germline V gene data show CDR1 as DFQATT and CDR2 as SNEGSKA (reference sequence). Trimming pared 1 base from V and 3 bases from J, leaving 16 bases between. The CDR3 length is 15 residues.

This rearrangement joins TRBV20-1 to TRBJ2-7, with TRBD2 as a possible D gene (6 bases). This TCR came from a human donor in good health. The sequenced sample consisted of naive CD4+ T cells from blood. CDR3 protein: CSARGPPLAYYEQYF. The CDR3 DNA sequence: TGCAGTGCTAGAGGCCCCCCCCTAGCGTACTACGAGCAGTACTTC.